The 26 T cell receptor beta chains listed next were all sequenced from one sample in a study of T-cell reconstitution after alpha-beta-depleted transplantation in children (dated by TCRdb to between 2015 and 2016). Library preparation employed PCR. Sequencing was performed on an Illumina HiSeq 2500. TCR libraries were prepared with molecular barcoding, using unique molecular identifiers to normalize TCRbeta repertoire quantification. The raw public reads went through TCRdb reprocessing: fastp at Q25, MiXCR clone calling, in-frame beta chains kept. Identical CDR3 proteins give one entry, which carries the most common genes and DNA. The sample table shows some 290,000 distinct CDR3 sequences, and approximately 23% are seen once. The ten top clones hold 11% of the sample. The label giving this sample's treatment or condition can be read as: allogeneic hematopoietic cell transplantation with graft depleted of TCRalphabeta T cells and CD19 B cells.

The sequenced sample was PBMCs, mostly from graft donor cells, obtained 180 days after TCRalphabeta/CD19-depleted stem cell transplant. Source of these receptors: a male patient younger than 18 who had a stem cell transplant for acute lymphoblastic leukemia, so the T cells may come from the graft donor.

V and J are TRBV3-1 and TRBJ2-5; 11 nucleotides match TRBD2. V lost 5 bases to trimming and J lost 2 bases; unmatched junction nucleotides: 7. Per germline, CDR1 LGHDT and CDR2 YNNKEL (reference sequence). The CDR3 spans 16 residues. CDR3 nucleotide sequence: TGTGCCAGCAGCTCGCGACTAGCGGGGATACAAGAGACCCAGTACTTC. This codes for CASSSRLAGIQETQYF.

The V gene is TRBV7-8, the J gene TRBJ2-2; 14 bases map to TRBD2. The V gene's germline CDR1 is SGHVS and CDR2 FQNEAQ. Trimming took 5 bases from V and 5 from J; bases not matched to a gene: 10. This CDR3 spans 18 amino acids. The CDR3 region is CASSASRLAGGPTGELFF. CDR3 in DNA: TGTGCCAGCAGCGCATCTCGACTAGCGGGAGGGCCAACCGGGGAGCTGTTTTTT.

This clonotype was picked up a small number of times. The chain couples TRBV5-1 to TRBJ2-1, with a weak D call TRBD2 (6 bases). Per the germline V gene, CDR1 is SGHRS and CDR2 is YFSETQ. The CDR3 is made up of 14 amino acids. The V gene lost 4 bases and the J gene lost 8 bases, with 16 bases spanning the gap. CDR3: CASSLMTSVDEQFF. CDR3 coding DNA: TGCGCCAGCAGCCTCATGACTAGTGTCGATGAGCAGTTCTTC.

This clonotype was seen a handful of times. CDR3 protein: CASSPGQVSGNTIYF. The CDR3 coding sequence is TGTGCCAGCAGCCCGGGACAGGTCTCTGGAAACACCATATATTTT. The chain recombines TRBV7-3 with TRBJ1-3; 8 bases match TRBD1. This CDR3 region has 15 residues. V lost 5 bases to trimming and J lost 0 bases; unmatched junction nucleotides: 3. Germline CDR1 and CDR2: SGHTA and FQGTGA.

This clonotype was picked up a small number of times. This chain uses TRBV5-5 with TRBJ2-2, with 7 bases identical to TRBD2. Germline V gene data show CDR1 as SGHKS and CDR2 as YYEKEE (reference sequence). V gave up 4 bases and J gave up 0 bases; unmatched junction bases: 6. The length of the CDR3 is 16 residues. CDR3 loop: CASSRGREANTGELFF. In DNA, the CDR3 is TGTGCCAGCAGCCGCGGACGGGAGGCGAACACCGGGGAGCTGTTTTTT.

This rearrangement joins TRBV18 to TRBJ2-3; maybe TRBD1 (6 bases). V was shortened by 4 bases and J by 5 bases, with 13 bases between the two germline ends. The CDR3 is made up of 14 amino acids. Germline V CDR1 and CDR2: KGHSH, LQKENI. CDR3 loop: CASSRLAGEDTQYF. The CDR3 bases are TGTGCCAGCTCACGCTTGGCAGGGGAAGATACGCAGTATTTT.

In this sample, this clonotype turned up a few times. This rearrangement joins TRBV5-1 to TRBJ2-5; D gene ambiguous. The V end lost 2 bases, the J end lost 5 bases, and 16 bases lay between the germline ends. Germline CDR1 and CDR2: SGHRS and YFSETQ. This CDR3 region has 15 residues. CDR3 sequence (DNA): TGCGCCAGCAGCTTAGGGTCTCTCATGGGGGAGACCCAGTACTTC. Residues: CASSLGSLMGETQYF.

In its sample, this clonotype was seen many times. This rearrangement joins TRBV9 to TRBJ2-2, with D tentatively TRBD2 (6 bases). Trimming shortened V by 0 bases and J by 0 bases, and 6 bases separated the two germline ends. Germline values: CDR1 SGDLS, CDR2 YYNGEE. The CDR3 has 15 amino acids. The CDR3 loop reads CASSVGGTNTGELFF. The DNA of the CDR3 is TGTGCCAGCAGCGTAGGCGGGACGAACACCGGGGAGCTGTTTTTT.

The gene calls are TRBV29-1 and TRBJ2-1; 8 nucleotides align to TRBD2. This CDR3 comprises 15 residues. Germline trimming cut 6 bases from V and 4 bases from J; bases unmatched to any gene: 11. Per the germline V gene, CDR1 is SQVTM and CDR2 is ANQGSEA. CDR3 sequence reads: CSVGPTAGVYNEQFF. CDR3 coding DNA: TGCAGCGTCGGCCCGACAGCGGGAGTGTACAATGAGCAGTTCTTC.

The CDR3 DNA reads TGTGCCAGCAGTGAAGCGACTAGCGGACGGGGTGAGCAGTTCTTC. This gives the protein CASSEATSGRGEQFF. V and J are TRBV25-1 and TRBJ2-1, with 9 bases that match TRBD2. The V segment lost 2 bases and the J segment 9 bases; nucleotides outside the gene matches: 8. The CDR3 is made up of 15 amino acids. Germline CDR1 is MGHDK and CDR2 is SYGVNS. Looking up the rest from reference TRBV25-1 and TRBJ2-1 gives the full variable domain: EADIYQTPRYLVIGTGKKITLECSQTMGHDKMYWYQQDPGMELHLIHYSYGVNSTEKGDLSSESTVSRIRTEHFPLTLESARPSHTSQYLCASSEATSGRGEQFFGPGTRLTVL.

This rearrangement joins TRBV21-1 to TRBJ1-2; the table's D call TRBD1 went unverified against the DNA. TRBV21-1 is a pseudogene locus. The CDR3 is 18 residues long. Here the CDR3 DNA reads TGTGCCAGCAGCAAAGCGCTGAGGGAGACAGACTCTAACTATGGCTACACCTTC. Protein sequence: CASSKALRETDSNYGYTF.

CDR3 sequence reads: CASSLFRTGDYEQYF. The CDR3 coding sequence is TGTGCCAGCAGTTTGTTCAGGACAGGGGACTACGAGCAGTACTTC. The V call is TRBV28, the J call TRBJ2-7; 9 bases line up with TRBD1. Germline V CDR1 and CDR2: MDHEN, SYDVKM. The CDR3 length is 15 residues. With V trimmed by 3 bases and J by 3 bases, 6 bases remained unmatched. Full variable domain (remainder filled in from reference TRBV28 and TRBJ2-7): DVKVTQSSRYLVKRTGEKVFLECVQDMDHENMFWYRQDPGLGLRLIYFSYDVKMKEKGDIPEGYSVSREKKERFSLILESASTNQTSMYLCASSLFRTGDYEQYFGPGTRLTVT.

In this sample, this clonotype turned up a few times. The chain recombines TRBV15 with TRBJ2-2, with unresolved D. Trimming took 3 bases from V and 2 from J, leaving 10 bases between them. CDR3 length: 15 amino acids. From germline, CDR1 is LNHNV and CDR2 YYDKDF (reference sequence). The CDR3 DNA reads TGTGCCACCAGCAGGTCCGCAGTTAACACCGGGGAGCTGTTTTTT. Amino acid sequence: CATSRSAVNTGELFF. Together with reference TRBV15 and TRBJ2-2, the CDR3 gives the full variable domain: DAMVIQNPRYQVTQFGKPVTLSCSQTLNHNVMYWYQQKSSQAPKLLFHYYDKDFNNEADTPDNFQSRRPNTSFCFLDIRSPGLGDTAMYLCATSRSAVNTGELFFGEGSRLTVL.

This clonotype has only a few counts. The V call is TRBV3-1, the J call TRBJ2-7; TRBD2 matches 10 bases. From germline, CDR1 is LGHDT and CDR2 YNNKEL (reference sequence). V trimming: 5 bases; J trimming: 5 bases; junction bases outside the gene matches: 15. The CDR3 sequence is 17 residues long. The CDR3 protein is CASSSRPEAGGLHEQYF. The CDR3 DNA follows: TGTGCCAGCAGCTCGCGACCCGAAGCGGGAGGGCTGCACGAGCAGTACTTC.

In this sample, this clonotype turned up a few times. J is TRBJ2-1 and V is TRBV12-3 or TRBV12-4, with 7 positions matching TRBD2. Trimming cost V 4 bases and J 8 bases; bases outside gene matches: 5. The CDR3 length is 13 residues. CDR3 residues: CASSSLGGDEQFF. The DNA of the CDR3 is TGTGCCAGCAGTTCCTTGGGAGGGGATGAGCAGTTCTTC.

V gene TRBV27 combines with J gene TRBJ2-7, with TRBD2 identical over 7 bases. CDR1 is MNHEY and CDR2 is SMNVEV in the germline V gene (reference sequence). The V segment lost 1 base and the J segment 0 bases; nucleotides outside the gene matches: 0. CDR3 length: 14 residues. DNA of the CDR3: TGTGCCAGCAGTTTATGGGAGGGCTCCTACGAGCAGTACTTC. Amino acid sequence: CASSLWEGSYEQYF.

The chain carries TRBV29-1 and TRBJ2-3; either TRBD1 or TRBD2 may supply D (5 bases each). Trimming took 1 base from V and 8 from J, leaving 13 bases between them. CDR1 SQVTM and CDR2 ANQGSEA come from the germline V gene. The CDR3 is 13 residues long. The CDR3 bases are TGCAGCGTTGAAGTGGCCCAGAGGGGTACGCAGTATTTT. Protein product: CSVEVAQRGTQYF.

This clonotype was seen a handful of times. This chain connects TRBV29-1 to TRBJ2-1, with 11 bases fitting TRBD2. V gave up 5 bases and J gave up 7 bases; unmatched junction bases: 16. The CDR3 spans 17 residues. The germline gives CDR1 SQVTM, CDR2 ANQGSEA. CDR3 sequence reads: CSVRVLTGTSGSNEQFF. The DNA of the CDR3 is TGCAGCGTTCGTGTTCTAACGGGGACTAGCGGCTCTAATGAGCAGTTCTTC.

This rearrangement joins TRBV5-5 to TRBJ1-5; tentatively, D is TRBD1 (6 bases). CDR1 and CDR2 from the germline V gene are SGHKS and YYEKEE (reference sequence). Trimming left V 4 bases short and J 0 bases short, with 11 bases between. The CDR3 length is 15 residues. The CDR3 nucleotides are TGTGCCAGCAGCGTCCGGGACAATAGCAATCAGCCCCAGCATTTT. Translating gives CASSVRDNSNQPQHF.

The table lists this clonotype with many counts. The V gene is TRBV12-3 or TRBV12-4, the J gene TRBJ1-5; D remains unclear. The CDR3 runs to 14 residues. Trimming stripped 6 bases from V and 0 bases from J, with 9 bases between. The CDR3 reads CASRGSVSNQPQHF. In nucleotides, the CDR3 is TGTGCCAGCAGGGGCTCGGTTAGCAATCAGCCCCAGCATTTT.

The chain joins TRBV25-1 to TRBJ1-4; D is ambiguous. Deletions cut 7 bases from V and 4 bases from J, with 10 bases between. The CDR3 consists of 13 residues. Germline V gives CDR1 MGHDK, CDR2 SYGVNS. The DNA of the CDR3 is TGTGCCAGCATTGGGATGTTTAATGAAAAACTGTTTTTT. Translation gives CASIGMFNEKLFF.

The rearrangement uses TRBV27 and TRBJ2-7; possibly TRBD1 for D (5 bases). This CDR3 region has 14 residues. Trimming removed 5 bases from V and 6 bases from J, with 17 bases in between. Germline values: CDR1 MNHEY, CDR2 SMNVEV (reference sequence). This CDR3 reads CASSQGWGWVEQYF. The CDR3 nucleotides read TGTGCCAGCAGTCAGGGATGGGGATGGGTCGAGCAGTACTTC.

As regards this clonotype: The conserved phenylalanine or tryptophan normally closing the CDR3 is absent here, so this likely arose from a read error. The J gene is TRBJ2-7, the V gene TRBV4-2, with TRBD2 matching 10 bases. V shed 1 base, J shed 1 base, and the junction held 10 bases outside the gene matches. The CDR3 contains 18 residues. Germline values: CDR1 LGHNA, CDR2 YNFKEQ. The CDR3 DNA is TGTGCCAGCAGCCAAGTCGGGCTAGCGGGAGCGAGGTCCTACGAGCAGTACCTC. Amino acid sequence: CASSQVGLAGARSYEQYL.

The chain is built from TRBV11-1 and TRBJ2-4, with 7 bases that match TRBD2. This CDR3 comprises 18 residues. CDR1 is SGHAT and CDR2 is FQDESV in the germline V gene (reference sequence). V dropped 1 base and J dropped 0; count of bases not matched to a gene: 9. CDR3 coding DNA: TGTGCCAGCAGCTTAGGAACCAGCGGGGCACTAGCCAAAAACATTCAGTACTTC. This encodes CASSLGTSGALAKNIQYF.

This clonotype occurred a few times. The chain joins TRBV13 to TRBJ1-2; D uncertain. Per the germline V gene, CDR1 is PRHDT and CDR2 is FYEKMQ (reference sequence). The CDR3 sequence is 16 residues long. V gave up 1 base and J gave up 4 bases, with 16 bases separating them. The DNA of the CDR3 is TGTGCCAGCAGCTTAGACCTACAGCACCATATCTATGGCTACACCTTC. Translated: CASSLDLQHHIYGYTF.

The genes are TRBV5-1 and TRBJ1-4, with D unclear. CDR1 SGHRS and CDR2 YFSETQ come from the germline V gene. V shed 4 bases and J shed 8 bases, with 9 bases lying between them. The CDR3 consists of 12 residues. DNA for the CDR3: TGCGCCAGCAGCGGCTTCGGGGAAAAACTGTTTTTT. It is translated as CASSGFGEKLFF.